This T cell receptor (beta chain) stems from a study of blood T cell repertoires in COVID-19. The method was immunoSEQ multiplex PCR; TCRdb's version includes in-frame clones alone and lacks a portion of them. The repertoire consists of roughly 160,000 clones, with approximately 83% occurring once and the leading ten covering 2% to 2.5%. This CDR3 comprises 12 residues. In germline, CDR1 is SNHLY, CDR2 FYNNEI. V lost 7 bases and J 8 bases, leaving 13 bases between the germline ends. Sequenced material: peripheral blood. The chain combines TRBV2 with TRBJ2-3, with D unclear. The sequence came from a woman older than 75 with acute or convalescent COVID-19. The CDR3 DNA is TGTGCCAGCACCAGGCCCTCTCGTACGCAGTATTTT. This translates into CASTRPSRTQYF.